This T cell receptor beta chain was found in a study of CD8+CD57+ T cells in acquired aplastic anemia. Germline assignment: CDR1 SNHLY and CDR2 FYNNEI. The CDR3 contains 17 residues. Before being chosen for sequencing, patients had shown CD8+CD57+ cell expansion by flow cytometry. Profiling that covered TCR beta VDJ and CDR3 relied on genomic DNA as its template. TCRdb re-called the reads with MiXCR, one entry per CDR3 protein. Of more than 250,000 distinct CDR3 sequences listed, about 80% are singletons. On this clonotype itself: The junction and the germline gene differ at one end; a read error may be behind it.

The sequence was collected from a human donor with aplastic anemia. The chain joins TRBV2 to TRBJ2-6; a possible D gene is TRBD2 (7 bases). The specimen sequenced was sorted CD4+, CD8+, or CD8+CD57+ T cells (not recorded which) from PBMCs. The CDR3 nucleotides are TGTGCCAGCACTCTAGGGAGGGTCCATGCGGGGGCCAACGGGCTGAGTTTC. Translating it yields CASTLGRVHAGANGLSF.